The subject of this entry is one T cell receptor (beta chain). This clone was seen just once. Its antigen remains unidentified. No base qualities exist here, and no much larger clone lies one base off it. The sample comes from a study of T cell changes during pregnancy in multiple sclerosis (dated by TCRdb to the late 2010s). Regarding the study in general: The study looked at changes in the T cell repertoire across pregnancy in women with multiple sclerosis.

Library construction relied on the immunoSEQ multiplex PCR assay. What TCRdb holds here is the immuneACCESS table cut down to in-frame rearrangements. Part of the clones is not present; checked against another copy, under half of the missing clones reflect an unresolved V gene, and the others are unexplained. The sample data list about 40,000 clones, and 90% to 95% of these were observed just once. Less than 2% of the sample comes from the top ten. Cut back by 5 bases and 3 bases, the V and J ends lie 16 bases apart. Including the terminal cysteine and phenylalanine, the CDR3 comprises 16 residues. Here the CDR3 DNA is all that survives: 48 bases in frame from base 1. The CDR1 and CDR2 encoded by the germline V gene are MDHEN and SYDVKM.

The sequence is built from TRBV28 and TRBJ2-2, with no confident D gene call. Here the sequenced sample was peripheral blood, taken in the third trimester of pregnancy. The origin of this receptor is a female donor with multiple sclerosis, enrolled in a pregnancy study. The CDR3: CASSILTGGDTGELFF. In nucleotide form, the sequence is TGTGCCAGCAGTATACTTACGGGTGGCGACACCGGGGAGCTGTTTTTT.